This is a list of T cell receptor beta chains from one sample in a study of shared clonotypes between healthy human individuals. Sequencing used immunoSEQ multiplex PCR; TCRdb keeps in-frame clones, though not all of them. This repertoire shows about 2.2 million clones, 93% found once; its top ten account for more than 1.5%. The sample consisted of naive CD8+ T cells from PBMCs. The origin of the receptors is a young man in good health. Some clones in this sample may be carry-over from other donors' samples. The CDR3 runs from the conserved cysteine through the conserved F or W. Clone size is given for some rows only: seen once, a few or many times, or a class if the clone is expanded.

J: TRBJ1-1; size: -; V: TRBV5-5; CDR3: CASSLGITEAFF
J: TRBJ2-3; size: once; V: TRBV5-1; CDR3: CASGLDSRLGPDTQYF
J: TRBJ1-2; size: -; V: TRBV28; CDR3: CASSFGSGLYGYTF
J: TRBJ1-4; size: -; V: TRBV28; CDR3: CASSPRDTESPTYYEKLFF
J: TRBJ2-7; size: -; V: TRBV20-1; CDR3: CSAKQGGEQYF
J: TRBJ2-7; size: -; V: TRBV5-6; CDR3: CASSLVSNSYEQYF
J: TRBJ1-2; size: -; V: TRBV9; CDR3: CASSVEPGLEGYTF
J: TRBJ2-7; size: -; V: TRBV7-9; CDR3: CASSSRDGSYEQYF
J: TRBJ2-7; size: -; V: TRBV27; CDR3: CASRRGGSYEQYF
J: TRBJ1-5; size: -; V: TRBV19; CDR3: CASSIEVGQGLISNQPQHF
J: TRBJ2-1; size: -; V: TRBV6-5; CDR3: CASSYSTSEVEQFF
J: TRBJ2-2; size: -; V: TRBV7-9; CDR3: CASSLPPSGPNTGELFF
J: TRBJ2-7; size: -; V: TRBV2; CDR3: CASRTGWTSGRAVTYEQYF
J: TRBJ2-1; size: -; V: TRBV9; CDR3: CASSVGLAGLNEQFF
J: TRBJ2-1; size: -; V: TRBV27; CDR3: CASSFVGGDSYNEQFF
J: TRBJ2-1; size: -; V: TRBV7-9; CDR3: CASSRDSGESNEQFF
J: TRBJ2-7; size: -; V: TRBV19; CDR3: CASSIGTDSYEQYF
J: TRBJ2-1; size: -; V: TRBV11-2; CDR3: CASSLGVGGYNEQFF
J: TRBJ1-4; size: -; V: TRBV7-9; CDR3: CASSSGPGLRTEKLFF
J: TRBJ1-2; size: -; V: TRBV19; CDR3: CASSIDRHGPYGYTF
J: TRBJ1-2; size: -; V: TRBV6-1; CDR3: CASSEWWTGYGYTF
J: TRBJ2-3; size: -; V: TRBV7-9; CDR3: CATGRGASTDTQYF
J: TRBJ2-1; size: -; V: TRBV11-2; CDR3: CASSLFGAERFF
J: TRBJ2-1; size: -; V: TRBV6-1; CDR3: CASSERVVGGPTNEQFF
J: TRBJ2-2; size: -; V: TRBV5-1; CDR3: CAGNVRGHGELFF
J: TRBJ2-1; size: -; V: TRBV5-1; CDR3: CASSLASTSGRDYNEQFF
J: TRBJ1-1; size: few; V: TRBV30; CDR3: CAWNSLSPNTEAFF
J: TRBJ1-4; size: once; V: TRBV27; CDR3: CASSRSSTRREKLFF
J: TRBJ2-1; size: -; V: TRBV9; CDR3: CASSVGGTGESNEQFF
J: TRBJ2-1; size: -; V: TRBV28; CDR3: CASSPLGQGDNEQFF
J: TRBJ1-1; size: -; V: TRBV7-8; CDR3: CASSLVPKGTYTEAFF
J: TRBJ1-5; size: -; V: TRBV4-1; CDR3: CASSQDDRGVKPQHF
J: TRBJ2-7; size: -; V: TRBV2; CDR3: CASSEYGYEQYF
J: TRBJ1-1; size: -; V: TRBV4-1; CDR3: CASSQEIRDTEAFF
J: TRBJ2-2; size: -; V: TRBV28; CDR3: CASSLGPGQSRERWTGELFF
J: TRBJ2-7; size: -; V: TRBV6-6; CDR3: CASSYGKASVGEQYF
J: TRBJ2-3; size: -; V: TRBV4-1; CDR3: CASSQESPTDTQYF
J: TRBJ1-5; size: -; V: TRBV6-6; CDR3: CASSPDGGEGNQPQHF
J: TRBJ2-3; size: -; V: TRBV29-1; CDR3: CSVGGLANRDTQYF
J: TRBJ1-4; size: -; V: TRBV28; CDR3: CASHKTRREKLFF
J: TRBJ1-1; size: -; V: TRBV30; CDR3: CAWRQGLLGTEAFF
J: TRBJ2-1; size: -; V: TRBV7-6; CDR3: CASTHGLAGYNEQFF
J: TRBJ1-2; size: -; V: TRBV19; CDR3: CASSDLGIYGYTF
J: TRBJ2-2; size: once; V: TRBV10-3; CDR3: CAIRKQGANTGELFF
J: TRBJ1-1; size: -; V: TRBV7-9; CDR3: CASSFPDRANTEAFF
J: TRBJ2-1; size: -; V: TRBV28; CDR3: CASNHYPRDTGWEQFF
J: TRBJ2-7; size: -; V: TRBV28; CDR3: CASSFAPGRSSSYEQYF
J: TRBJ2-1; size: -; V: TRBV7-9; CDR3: CASRDGGAFNEQFF
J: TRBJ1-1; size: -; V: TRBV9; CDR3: CASGGGAEAFF
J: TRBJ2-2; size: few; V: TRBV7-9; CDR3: CASEGSGELFF
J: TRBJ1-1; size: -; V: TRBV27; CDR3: CASSLRIRHEAFF
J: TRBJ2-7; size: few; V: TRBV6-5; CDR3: CASGTYEQYF
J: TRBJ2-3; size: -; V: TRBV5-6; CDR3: CASSPEGGLTDTQYF
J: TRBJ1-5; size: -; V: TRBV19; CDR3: CASSIVDARSNQPQHF
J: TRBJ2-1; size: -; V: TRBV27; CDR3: CASSPRGDNEQFF
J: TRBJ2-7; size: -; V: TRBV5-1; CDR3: CASSSWAPSGWSYEQYF
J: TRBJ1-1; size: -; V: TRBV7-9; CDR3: CASSLVGAAADTEAFF
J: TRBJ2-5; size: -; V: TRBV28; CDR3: CASSLDRKETQYF
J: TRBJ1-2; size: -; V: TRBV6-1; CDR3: CASSEGRGYTF